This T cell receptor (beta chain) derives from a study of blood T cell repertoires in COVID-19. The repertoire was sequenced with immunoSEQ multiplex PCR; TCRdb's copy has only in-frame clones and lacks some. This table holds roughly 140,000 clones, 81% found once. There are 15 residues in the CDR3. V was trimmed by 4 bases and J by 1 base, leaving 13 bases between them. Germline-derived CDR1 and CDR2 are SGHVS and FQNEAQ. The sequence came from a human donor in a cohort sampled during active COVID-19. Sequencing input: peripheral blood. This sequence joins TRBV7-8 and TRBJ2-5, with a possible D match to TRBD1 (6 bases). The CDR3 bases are TGTGCCAGCAGCTCCGGACAGATATTCCAAGAGACCCAGTACTTC. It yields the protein CASSSGQIFQETQYF.